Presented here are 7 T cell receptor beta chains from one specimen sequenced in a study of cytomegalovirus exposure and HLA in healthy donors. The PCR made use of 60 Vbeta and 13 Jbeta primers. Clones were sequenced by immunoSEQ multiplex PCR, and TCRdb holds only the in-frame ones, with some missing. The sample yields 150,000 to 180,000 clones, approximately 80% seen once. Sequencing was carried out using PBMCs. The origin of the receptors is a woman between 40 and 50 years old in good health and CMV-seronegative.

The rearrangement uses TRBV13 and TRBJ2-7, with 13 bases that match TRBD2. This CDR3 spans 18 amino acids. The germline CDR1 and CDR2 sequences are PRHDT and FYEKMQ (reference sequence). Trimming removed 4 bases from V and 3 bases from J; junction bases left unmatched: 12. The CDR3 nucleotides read TGTGCCAGCAGCTCGCGGGGACTAGCGGGAACCCTTAACTACGAGCAGTACTTC. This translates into CASSSRGLAGTLNYEQYF.

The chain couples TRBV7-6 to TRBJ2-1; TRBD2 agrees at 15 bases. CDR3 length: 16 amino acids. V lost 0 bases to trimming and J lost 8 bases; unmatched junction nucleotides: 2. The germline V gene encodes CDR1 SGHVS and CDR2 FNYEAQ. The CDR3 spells CASSLAGTSGRYEQFF. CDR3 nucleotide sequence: TGTGCCAGCAGCTTAGCAGGGACTAGCGGGAGGTATGAGCAGTTCTTC.

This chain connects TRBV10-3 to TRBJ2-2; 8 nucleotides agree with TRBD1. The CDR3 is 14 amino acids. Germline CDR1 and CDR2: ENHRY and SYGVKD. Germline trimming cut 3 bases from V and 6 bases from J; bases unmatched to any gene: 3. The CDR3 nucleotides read TGTGCCATCAGTGACCTGACAGGGGCCGGGGAGCTGTTTTTT. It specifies CAISDLTGAGELFF.

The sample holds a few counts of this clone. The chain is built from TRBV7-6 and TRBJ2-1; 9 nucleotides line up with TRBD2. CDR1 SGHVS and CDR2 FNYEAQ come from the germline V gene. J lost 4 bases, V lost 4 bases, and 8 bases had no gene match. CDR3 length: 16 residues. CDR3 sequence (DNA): TGTGCCAGCAGCTCCCGGGGTAGCGGGAGATACAATGAGCAGTTCTTC. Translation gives CASSSRGSGRYNEQFF.

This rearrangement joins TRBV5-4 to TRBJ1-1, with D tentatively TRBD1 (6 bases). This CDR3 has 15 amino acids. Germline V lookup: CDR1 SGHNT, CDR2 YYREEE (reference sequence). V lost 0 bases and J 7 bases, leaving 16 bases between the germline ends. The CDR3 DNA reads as TGTGCCAGCAGCTTGGAGCAACTTGGGGGCAGTGAAGCTTTCTTT. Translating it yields CASSLEQLGGSEAFF.

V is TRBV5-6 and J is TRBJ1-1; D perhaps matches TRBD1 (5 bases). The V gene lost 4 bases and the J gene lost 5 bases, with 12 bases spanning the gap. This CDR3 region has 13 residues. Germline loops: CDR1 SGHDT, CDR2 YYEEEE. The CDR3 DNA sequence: TGTGCCAGCAGCCAGCGGGGGGGGACTGAAGCTTTCTTT. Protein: CASSQRGGTEAFF.

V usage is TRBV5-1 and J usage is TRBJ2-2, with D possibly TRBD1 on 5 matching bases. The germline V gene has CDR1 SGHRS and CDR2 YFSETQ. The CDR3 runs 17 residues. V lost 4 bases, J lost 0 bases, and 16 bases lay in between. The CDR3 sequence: CASSVMMMTANTGELFF. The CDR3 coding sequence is TGCGCCAGCAGCGTGATGATGATGACAGCGAACACCGGGGAGCTGTTTTTT.